These T cell receptor beta chains were read from a single sample in a study of identical twins. Via MiXCR, TCRdb re-called the 5' RACE reads, giving one row per CDR3 protein. The data contain some 250,000 distinct CDR3 sequences, about 6.7% of them singletons. Separately, the same data were catalogued under a study of T cells expressing NK-cell markers.

Material: CD8+ T cells sorted from blood. These TCRs come from a woman under 30 in good health. CDR3s include the opening cysteine and the closing phenylalanine or tryptophan. The D gene is left open where the match is weak. Expanded clones get a size class; other rows say once, few or many, or leave the size out.

d_call j_call v_call clone_size cdr3_aa cdr3_nt
- TRBJ2-1 TRBV10-3 many CAISASPGTSGADEQFF TGTGCCATCAGTGCGTCCCCCGGGACTTCTGGGGCCGATGAGCAGTTCTTC
TRBD2 TRBJ2-1 TRBV9 many CASSVSSGTLGEQFF TGTGCCAGCAGCGTATCCAGCGGGACTCTAGGTGAGCAGTTCTTC
- TRBJ2-3 TRBV9 - CASSAREYGDTQYF TGTGCCAGCAGCGCCCGGGAGTACGGAGATACGCAGTATTTT
TRBD1 TRBJ2-3 TRBV19 - CASSVGGADTQYF TGTGCCAGTAGTGTAGGGGGCGCAGATACGCAGTATTTT
- TRBJ1-1 TRBV27 many CASHRNTEAFF TGTGCCAGTCATAGAAACACTGAAGCTTTCTTT
- TRBJ1-5 TRBV3-1 - CASSQDRSSNQPQHF TGTGCCAGCAGCCAAGATCGGAGCAGCAATCAGCCCCAGCATTTT
- TRBJ2-1 TRBV11-1 many CASSSWTSKSSYNEQFF TGTGCCAGCAGCTCCTGGACCTCGAAGAGCTCCTACAATGAGCAGTTCTTC
- TRBJ2-3 TRBV6-5 few CASSYGNVADTQYF TGTGCCAGCAGTTACGGCAATGTTGCAGATACGCAGTATTTT
- TRBJ2-5 TRBV7-6 few CASSLERLARETQYF TGTGCCAGCAGCTTAGAAAGGCTAGCTCGAGAGACCCAGTACTTC
TRBD2 TRBJ2-1 TRBV12-3/TRBV12-4 - CASSLEAMLGVAGVNEQFF TGTGCCAGCAGTTTGGAGGCCATGTTGGGGGTAGCGGGAGTTAACGAGCAGTTCTTC
TRBD1 TRBJ2-7 TRBV12-3/TRBV12-4 few CASSGTGTYEQYF TGTGCCAGCAGTGGGACAGGAACCTACGAGCAGTACTTC
- TRBJ2-3 TRBV2 - CASSETPTDTQYF TGTGCCAGCAGTGAGACTCCCACAGATACGCAGTATTTT
TRBD2 TRBJ2-3 TRBV3-1 - CASSQDRAGGQYTQYF TGTGCCAGCAGCCAAGATCGAGCGGGGGGGCAATATACGCAGTATTTT
- TRBJ2-1 TRBV11-2 few CASSSRGVLIGYNEQFF TGTGCCAGCAGCTCGCGTGGGGTCCTGATAGGCTACAATGAGCAGTTCTTC
- TRBJ2-1 TRBV15 few CAIAKGYNEQFF TGTGCCATCGCTAAGGGGTACAATGAGCAGTTCTTC
TRBD2 TRBJ2-7 TRBV5-1 - CASSLGIGLAGYEQYF TGCGCCAGCAGCTTGGGAATTGGACTAGCGGGGTACGAGCAGTACTTC
- TRBJ2-5 TRBV20-1 - CSAVDLTGEGETQYF TGCAGTGCTGTTGATCTAACGGGAGAGGGGGAGACCCAGTACTTC
- TRBJ2-7 TRBV4-3 many CASSPEGESYEQYF TGCGCCAGCAGCCCAGAAGGGGAGTCCTACGAGCAGTACTTC
TRBD1 TRBJ2-6 TRBV14 few CASSLPGQRTYSGANVLTF TGTGCCAGCAGCCTCCCGGGACAGAGAACGTACTCTGGGGCCAACGTCCTGACTTTC
- TRBJ2-1 TRBV6-1 few CASSAGVGTYNEQFF TGTGCCAGCAGTGCCGGGGTGGGGACCTACAATGAGCAGTTCTTC
- TRBJ2-5 TRBV5-1 few CASSSEPAETQYF TGCGCCAGCAGCTCGGAACCTGCCGAGACCCAGTACTTC
- TRBJ2-7 TRBV7-2 - CASSLAPTTYEQYF TGTGCCAGCAGCTTAGCTCCGACTACCTACGAGCAGTACTTC
TRBD1 TRBJ1-2 TRBV12-3/TRBV12-4 many CASQQGTNYGYTF TGTGCCAGTCAACAGGGGACTAACTATGGCTACACCTTC
- TRBJ2-3 TRBV2 few CASWLAISTDTQYF TGTGCCAGCTGGCTAGCGATCAGCACAGATACGCAGTATTTT
TRBD2 TRBJ2-3 TRBV29-1 - CSVEMVAGMGRTDTQYF TGCAGCGTTGAAATGGTAGCGGGGATGGGTAGGACAGATACGCAGTATTTT
- TRBJ2-7 TRBV10-3 - CAIRRPYEQYF TGTGCCATCAGGAGACCTTACGAGCAGTACTTC
- TRBJ2-7 TRBV4-1 few CASSPDGNYEQYF TGCGCCAGCAGCCCGGACGGCAACTACGAGCAGTACTTC
- TRBJ2-7 TRBV29-1 - CSVIGWGASYEQYF TGCAGCGTTATCGGGTGGGGCGCCTCCTACGAGCAGTACTTC